The 16 T cell receptor beta chains listed next were all sequenced from one sample in a study of glioma-infiltrating T cells. TCR alpha and beta CDR3 regions were amplified from RNA using iRepertoire nested multiplex PCR. TCRdb re-analysed the multiplex PCR reads in MiXCR, keeping a single row per CDR3 protein. The data hold some 160,000 distinct CDR3 sequences, with around 40% observed a single time. Sequenced material: glioma tissue, nonneoplastic brain tissue, or PBMCs (not recorded which). The receptors stem from a human donor with low-grade glioma or glioblastoma, undergoing nonglioma brain surgery, or in good health (not recorded which).

In its sample, this clonotype was seen once. Its ends do not fully match the called genes, so a read error is possible. In DNA, the CDR3 is TGTGCCAGCTCGCCGACAGGGAACACCTGGGAGCTGTTTTTT. Amino acid sequence: CASSPTGNTWELFF. The gene calls are TRBV18 and TRBJ2-2; 7 nucleotides line up with TRBD1. The CDR3 loop spans 14 amino acids. Germline CDR1 and CDR2: KGHSH and LQKENI.

This clonotype was seen repeatedly, ten times or more. The rearrangement uses TRBV6-1 and TRBJ1-2, with 9 bases matching TRBD1. The junction had 6 bases not matched to a gene; V was cut back by 5 bases and J by 5 bases. Germline V lookup: CDR1 MNHNS, CDR2 SASEGT. CDR3 length equals 14 residues. CDR3 sequence (DNA): TGTGCCAGCAGTTTGTCGGGACAGGGTTATGGCTACACCTTC. It yields the protein CASSLSGQGYGYTF.

This chain uses TRBV20-1 with TRBJ1-1, with a tentative D call TRBD1 (6 bases). The CDR3 has 16 amino acids. Trimming pared 4 bases from V and 0 bases from J, leaving 18 bases between. Germline CDR1 reads DFQATT; CDR2 reads SNEGSKA (reference sequence). The CDR3 is CSATDYRGLMNTEAFF. Here the CDR3 DNA reads TGCAGTGCTACAGATTACCGGGGGCTGATGAACACTGAAGCTTTCTTT.

This clonotype was picked up many times. The V gene is TRBV20-1, the J gene TRBJ2-1; 7 bases are shared with TRBD2. The CDR3 loop spans 15 amino acids. Per the germline V gene, CDR1 is DFQATT and CDR2 is SNEGSKA (reference sequence). Trimming at V came to 1 base and at J to 1 base, leaving 4 bases not matched to a gene. CDR3 DNA sequence: TGCAGTGCTAGAGGTTGGCGGGAGTCCTACAATGAGCAGTTCTTC. Translating gives CSARGWRESYNEQFF.

A remark on this clonotype: This may stem from a read error, because a much larger clone lies one nucleotide away. J is TRBJ1-1 and V is TRBV2, with TRBD1 matching over 7 bases. Germline V gene sequence: CDR1 SNHLY, CDR2 FYNNEI. With V trimmed by 9 bases and J by 1 base, 11 bases remained unmatched. The CDR3 has 15 amino acids. For the CDR3, the DNA is TGTGCCAGTCATCGGACGGGACAGCGGAACACTGAAGCTTTCTTT. Translation: CASHRTGQRNTEAFF.

The rearrangement uses TRBV7-2 and TRBJ2-7, with TRBD2 matching 9 bases. J lost 2 bases, V lost 7 bases, and 9 bases had no gene match. CDR1 SGHTA and CDR2 FQGNSA come from the germline V gene. The CDR3 runs 15 residues. CDR3 region: CASILAAGGPYEQYF. DNA of the CDR3: TGTGCCAGCATCCTGGCGGCGGGAGGGCCCTACGAGCAGTACTTC.

A remark on this clonotype: A much larger clone sits a single nucleotide away, making a read error possible. The chain is built from TRBV28 and TRBJ2-3; D remains ambiguous. The CDR3 length is 13 residues. Looked up from germline, CDR1 is MDHEN and CDR2 is SYDVKM. CDR3 residues: CASSLSDAHTEYF. The CDR3 coding sequence is TGTGCCAGCAGTCTCTCGGACGCCCATACGGAGTATTTT. The variable domain in full, completed from reference TRBV28 and TRBJ2-3, reads DVKVTQSSRYLVKRTGEKVFLECVQDMDHENMFWYRQDPGLGLRLIYFSYDVKMKEKGDIPEGYSVSREKKERFSLILESASTNQTSMYLCASSLSDAHTEYFGPGTRLTVL.

This clonotype showed up many times. This chain uses TRBV6-1 with TRBJ2-1, with D possibly matching TRBD1 (6 bases). Trimming took off 7 bases at V and 1 base at J, with 14 bases between the two ends. Germline V CDR1 and CDR2: MNHNS, SASEGT. CDR3 size: 15 residues. The CDR3 sequence: CASNSRGFSYNEQFF. CDR3 in DNA: TGTGCCAGCAACTCCAGGGGCTTTTCCTACAATGAGCAGTTCTTC.

The chain carries TRBV19 and TRBJ1-2; D perhaps matches TRBD1 (5 bases). The CDR3 is 12 residues long. Germline CDR1 LNHDA, CDR2 SQIVND (reference sequence). V was shortened by 3 bases and J by 7 bases, with 9 bases between the two germline ends. DNA of the CDR3: TGTGCCAGTAGTATCGGGGGGACTGGCTACACCTTC. Translated: CASSIGGTGYTF.

The chain has TRBV4-1 and TRBJ1-1; 9 bases align to TRBD1. V was pared by 4 bases and J by 3 bases, with 6 bases of the junction left unmatched. Germline V CDR1 and CDR2: MGHRA, YSYEKL. This CDR3 region has 15 residues. The CDR3 region has the DNA TGCGCCAGCAGCCTATGGACAGGGGCGTACACTGAAGCTTTCTTT. Translating it yields CASSLWTGAYTEAFF.

This clonotype was detected ten times or more. The chain uses TRBV6-1 and TRBJ2-7, with 9 bases lining up with TRBD2. CDR1 and CDR2 from the germline V gene are MNHNS and SASEGT. The CDR3 spans 15 residues. The junction had 7 bases not matched to a gene; V was cut back by 1 base and J by 6 bases. Here the CDR3 DNA reads TGTGCCAGCAGTGAAGACGCGGGAGGGCCCAGCGAGCAGTACTTC. This codes for CASSEDAGGPSEQYF.

Details on this clonotype: No DNA is shown, since the ends of the CDR3 on it are uncertain; the CDR3 is the one TCRdb lists. The gene calls are TRBV2 and TRBJ1-1; the table's D gene call, TRBD1, was not cross checked with the DNA. The CDR3 is 15 amino acids in total, end residues counted. Germline lookup yields CDR1 SNHLY and CDR2 FYNNEI. CDR3 residues: CARTFWRGANTGAFF.

This clonotype was detected a few times. DNA of the CDR3: TGTGCCATCAGTGGGTCGCGGGTTGAAGCTTTCTTT. Protein: CAISGSRVEAFF. This chain joins TRBV10-3 and TRBJ1-1; no clear D gene. CDR3 length equals 12 residues. Germline assignment: CDR1 ENHRY and CDR2 SYGVKD. The ends were cut back, 4 bases at V and 7 bases at J, with 10 bases in the middle.

The rearrangement joins TRBV10-2 to TRBJ2-1; 8 bases align to TRBD2. The CDR3 extends over 18 amino acids. CDR1 is WSHSY, CDR2 SAAADI, per germline. Unmatched junction bases numbered 13, after V lost 2 bases and J lost 4 bases. Written as DNA, the CDR3 is TGCGCCAGCAGTGAGCGGGCGGGAGGATTGAGGGAATACAATGAGCAGTTCTTC. Protein product: CASSERAGGLREYNEQFF.

This sequence joins TRBV25-1 and TRBJ2-3; maybe TRBD2 (5 bases). Germline CDR1 MGHDK, CDR2 SYGVNS. The CDR3 loop spans 14 amino acids. The DNA for the CDR3 is TGTGTTAGCAGTGAATATGGAGGAGCAGATACGCAGTATTTT. This codes for CVSSEYGGADTQYF.

In its sample, this clonotype was seen a few times. V is TRBV2 and J is TRBJ2-7; no firm D call. This CDR3 is built from 14 residues. Germline CDR1 reads SNHLY; CDR2 reads FYNNEI. Trimming left V 6 bases short and J 6 bases short, with 18 bases between. The CDR3: CASRIKVEAGEQYF. In DNA, the CDR3 is TGTGCCAGCAGGATAAAGGTGGAAGCCGGCGAGCAGTACTTC. Variable domain in full (rest from reference TRBV2 and TRBJ2-7): EPEVTQTPSHQVTQMGQEVILRCVPISNHLYFYWYRQILGQKVEFLVSFYNNEISEKSEIFDDQFSVERPDGSNFTLKIRSTKLEDSAMYFCASRIKVEAGEQYFGPGTRLTVT.